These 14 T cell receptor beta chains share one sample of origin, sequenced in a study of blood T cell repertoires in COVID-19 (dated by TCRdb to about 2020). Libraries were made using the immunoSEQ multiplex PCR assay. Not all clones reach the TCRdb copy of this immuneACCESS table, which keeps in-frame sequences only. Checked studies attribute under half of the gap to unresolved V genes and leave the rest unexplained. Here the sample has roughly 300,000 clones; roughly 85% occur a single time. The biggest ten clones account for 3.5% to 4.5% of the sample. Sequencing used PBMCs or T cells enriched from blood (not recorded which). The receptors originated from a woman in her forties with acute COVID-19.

CDR3 protein: CASSPAQGLGYGYTF. DNA for the CDR3: TGTGCCAGCTCACCAGCCCAGGGGTTGGGCTATGGCTACACCTTC. The chain couples TRBV18 to TRBJ1-2; tentative D call: TRBD1 (6 bases). The CDR3 totals 15 residues. Trimming stripped 2 bases from V and 4 bases from J, with 14 bases between. Per the germline V gene, CDR1 is KGHSH and CDR2 is LQKENI.

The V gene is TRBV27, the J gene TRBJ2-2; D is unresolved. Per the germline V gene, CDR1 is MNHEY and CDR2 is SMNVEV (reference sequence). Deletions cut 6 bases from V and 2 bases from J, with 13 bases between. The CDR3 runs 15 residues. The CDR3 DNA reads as TGTGCCAGCAGGACCGCCAGACATAACACCGGGGAGCTGTTTTTT. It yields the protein CASRTARHNTGELFF.

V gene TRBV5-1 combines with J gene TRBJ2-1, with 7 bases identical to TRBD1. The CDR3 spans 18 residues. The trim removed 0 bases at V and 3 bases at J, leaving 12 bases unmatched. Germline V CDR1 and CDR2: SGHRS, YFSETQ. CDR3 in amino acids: CASSLGSPGTAFYNEQFF. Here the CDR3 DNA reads TGCGCCAGCAGCTTGGGTTCCCCGGGGACAGCTTTCTACAATGAGCAGTTCTTC.

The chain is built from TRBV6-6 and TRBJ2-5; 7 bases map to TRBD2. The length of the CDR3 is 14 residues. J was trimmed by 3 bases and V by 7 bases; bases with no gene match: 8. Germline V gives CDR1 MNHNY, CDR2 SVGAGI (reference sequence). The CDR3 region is CASNRGGRKETQYF. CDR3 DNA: TGTGCCAGCAATCGGGGCGGGAGAAAAGAGACCCAGTACTTC.

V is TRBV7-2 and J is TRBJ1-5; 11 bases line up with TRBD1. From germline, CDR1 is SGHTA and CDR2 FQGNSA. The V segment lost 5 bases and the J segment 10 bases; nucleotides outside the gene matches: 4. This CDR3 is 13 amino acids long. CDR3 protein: CASSRDRGEPQHF. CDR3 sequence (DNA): TGTGCCAGCAGCCGGGACAGGGGGGAACCCCAGCATTTT.

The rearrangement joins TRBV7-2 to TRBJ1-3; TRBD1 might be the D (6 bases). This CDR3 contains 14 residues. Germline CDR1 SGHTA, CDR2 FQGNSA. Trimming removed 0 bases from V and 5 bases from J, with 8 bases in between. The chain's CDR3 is CASSLAGDRNTIYF. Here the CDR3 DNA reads TGTGCCAGCAGCTTAGCGGGGGACAGAAACACCATATATTTT. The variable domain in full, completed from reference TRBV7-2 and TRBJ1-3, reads GAGVSQSPSNKVTEKGKDVELRCDPISGHTALYWYRQSLGQGLEFLIYFQGNSAPDKSGLPSDRFSAERTGGSVSTLTIQRTQQEDSAVYLCASSLAGDRNTIYFGEGSWLTVV.

CDR3: CASSSDGQGAQPQHF. CDR3 coding DNA: TGTGCCAGCAGTTCCGACGGACAGGGGGCTCAGCCCCAGCATTTT. This rearrangement joins TRBV6-5 to TRBJ1-5; 11 bases are shared with TRBD1. Per the germline V gene, CDR1 is MNHEY and CDR2 is SVGAGI. The CDR3 runs to 15 residues. J lost 6 bases, V lost 4 bases, and 5 bases had no gene match.

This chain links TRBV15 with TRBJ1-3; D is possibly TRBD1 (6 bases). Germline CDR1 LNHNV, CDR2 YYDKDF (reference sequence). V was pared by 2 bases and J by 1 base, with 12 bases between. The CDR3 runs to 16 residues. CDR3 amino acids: CATSRSKGVSGNTIYF. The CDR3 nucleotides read TGTGCCACCAGCAGAAGTAAGGGGGTATCTGGAAACACCATATATTTT. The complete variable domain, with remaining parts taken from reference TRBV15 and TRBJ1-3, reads DAMVIQNPRYQVTQFGKPVTLSCSQTLNHNVMYWYQQKSSQAPKLLFHYYDKDFNNEADTPDNFQSRRPNTSFCFLDIRSPGLGDTAMYLCATSRSKGVSGNTIYFGEGSWLTVV.

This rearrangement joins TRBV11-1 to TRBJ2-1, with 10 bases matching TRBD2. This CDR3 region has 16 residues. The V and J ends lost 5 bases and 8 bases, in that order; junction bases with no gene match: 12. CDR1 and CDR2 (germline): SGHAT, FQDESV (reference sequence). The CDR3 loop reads CASSPGERGGRDEQFF. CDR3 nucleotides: TGTGCCAGCAGCCCAGGGGAGCGGGGGGGAAGGGATGAGCAGTTCTTC.

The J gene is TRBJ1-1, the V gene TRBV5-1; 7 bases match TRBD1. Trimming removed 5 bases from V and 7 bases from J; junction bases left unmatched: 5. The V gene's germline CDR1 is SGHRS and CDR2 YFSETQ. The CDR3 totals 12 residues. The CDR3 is CASSFTGVEAFF. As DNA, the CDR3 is TGCGCCAGCAGTTTTACAGGGGTTGAAGCTTTCTTT.

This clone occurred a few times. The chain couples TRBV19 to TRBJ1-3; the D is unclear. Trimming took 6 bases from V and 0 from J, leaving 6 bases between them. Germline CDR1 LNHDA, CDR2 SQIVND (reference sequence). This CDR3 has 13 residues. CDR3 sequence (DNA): TGTGCCAGTAGACAGATCTCTGGAAACACCATATATTTT. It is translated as CASRQISGNTIYF.

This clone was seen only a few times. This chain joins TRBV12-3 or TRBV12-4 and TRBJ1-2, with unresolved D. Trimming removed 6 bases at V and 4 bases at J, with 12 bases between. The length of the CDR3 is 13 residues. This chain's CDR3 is CASRKGRVYGYTF. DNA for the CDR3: TGTGCCAGCAGGAAAGGGAGGGTCTATGGCTACACCTTC.

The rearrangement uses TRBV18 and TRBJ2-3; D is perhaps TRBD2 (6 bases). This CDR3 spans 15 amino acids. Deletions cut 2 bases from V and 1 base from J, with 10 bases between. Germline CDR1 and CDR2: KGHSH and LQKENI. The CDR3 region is CASSPGGSGTDTQYF. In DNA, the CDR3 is TGTGCCAGCTCACCAGGGGGGTCCGGCACAGATACGCAGTATTTT.

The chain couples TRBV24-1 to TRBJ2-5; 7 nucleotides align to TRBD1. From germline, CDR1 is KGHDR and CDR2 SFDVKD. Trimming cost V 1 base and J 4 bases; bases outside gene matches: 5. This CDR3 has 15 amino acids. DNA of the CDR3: TGTGCCACCAGTGATTTTAGGGGGCGTACAGAGACCCAGTACTTC. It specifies CATSDFRGRTETQYF.